One sample yielded the 8 T cell receptor beta chains listed below, sequenced in a study of blood T cell repertoires in COVID-19. Here immunoSEQ multiplex PCR was the method, and the copy in TCRdb shows in-frame clones only, minus some. The sample holds about 170,000 clones; approximately 86% are singletons and the top ten take 6.5% to 7.5%. Sequencing input: peripheral blood. Every receptor here comes from a man older than 75 with COVID-19, enrolled during active disease.

The chain is built from TRBV4-2 and TRBJ1-4, with 9 nucleotides matching TRBD1. The trim removed 0 bases at V and 7 bases at J, leaving 6 bases unmatched. CDR1 and CDR2 (germline): LGHNA, YNFKEQ. The CDR3 spans 16 residues. CDR3 sequence: CASSQDSGGQGEKLFF. For the CDR3, the DNA is TGTGCCAGCAGCCAAGATTCGGGGGGACAGGGTGAAAAACTGTTTTTT.

This chain joins TRBV5-1 and TRBJ2-1; D might be TRBD1 (6 bases). This CDR3 has 15 amino acids. V was shortened by 1 base and J by 2 bases, with 10 bases between the two germline ends. Germline CDR1 and CDR2: SGHRS and YFSETQ. The CDR3 nucleotides read TGCGCCAGCAGCTTGACGGGACAAACCTACAATGAGCAGTTCTTC. Residues: CASSLTGQTYNEQFF.

The chain has TRBV10-3 and TRBJ1-2; 8 nucleotides line up with TRBD1. This CDR3 region has 15 residues. V was clipped by 6 bases and J by 6 bases; unmatched bases: 12. Germline V CDR1 and CDR2: ENHRY, SYGVKD. This CDR3 reads CAIRDTRGQIDGYTF. CDR3 DNA: TGTGCCATCAGGGACACCAGGGGGCAAATCGATGGCTACACCTTC.

The chain links TRBV19 to TRBJ2-2; D not resolved. Trimming shortened V by 5 bases and J by 4 bases, and 8 bases separated the two germline ends. Germline V gene data show CDR1 as LNHDA and CDR2 as SQIVND (reference sequence). The CDR3 totals 13 residues. The CDR3 DNA reads as TGTGCCAGTAGTCCGTGGCTCACCGGGGAGCTGTTTTTT. Translated, it gives CASSPWLTGELFF.

The chain links TRBV12-3 or TRBV12-4 to TRBJ1-1; a weak D match, TRBD1 (6 bases). The V end lost 5 bases, the J end lost 4 bases, and 11 bases lay between the germline ends. CDR3 length: 13 amino acids. The CDR3 loop reads CASSLQGSTEAFF. The CDR3 DNA is TGTGCCAGCAGTCTACAGGGAAGCACTGAAGCTTTCTTT.

J is TRBJ2-5 and V is TRBV9; D is uncertain. Trimming removed 4 bases at V and 4 bases at J, with 11 bases between. Germline loops: CDR1 SGDLS, CDR2 YYNGEE. CDR3 length: 13 amino acids. CDR3 bases: TGTGCCAGCAGCTTCGACACGTCAGAGACCCAGTACTTC. The encoded protein is CASSFDTSETQYF.

The chain combines TRBV6-6 with TRBJ2-7; 9 bases match TRBD1. Germline V gene sequence: CDR1 MNHNY, CDR2 SVGAGI (reference sequence). The CDR3 has 15 amino acids. Germline trimming cut 4 bases from V and 3 bases from J; bases unmatched to any gene: 7. Written as DNA, the CDR3 is TGTGCCAGCAGTTCTCCGGGACAGGGATACTACGAGCAGTACTTC. It is translated as CASSSPGQGYYEQYF.

The rearrangement links TRBV7-3 to TRBJ2-7; 9 bases are a match to TRBD1. Germline V gene lookup returns CDR1 SGHTA and CDR2 FQGTGA. V was clipped by 2 bases and J by 0 bases; unmatched bases: 5. The CDR3 length is 16 residues. CDR3 in DNA: TGTGCCAGCAGCTTATCCGGGACAGGGAGCTCCTACGAGCAGTACTTC. Protein product: CASSLSGTGSSYEQYF.